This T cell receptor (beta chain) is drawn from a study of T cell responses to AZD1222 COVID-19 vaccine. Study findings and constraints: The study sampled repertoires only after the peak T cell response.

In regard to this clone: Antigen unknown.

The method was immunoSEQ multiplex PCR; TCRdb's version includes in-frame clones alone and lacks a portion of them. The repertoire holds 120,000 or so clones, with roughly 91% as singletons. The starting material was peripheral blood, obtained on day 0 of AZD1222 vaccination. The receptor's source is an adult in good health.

The CDR3, as DNA: TGTGCCAGCAGTTACTCGACCCGCCAGGGCGACTATGGCTACACCTTC. It codes for CASSYSTRQGDYGYTF. The chain uses TRBV6-2 or TRBV6-3 and TRBJ1-2; a possible D gene is TRBD1 (5 bases). Germline V CDR1 and CDR2: MNHEY, SVGEGT. V was clipped by 0 bases and J by 3 bases, with 14 bases between them. CDR3 length: 16 amino acids.